This T cell receptor beta chain was documented in a study of PD-1 blockade in classical Hodgkin lymphoma. As to time point: cycle 4 day 1 (C4D1), after more than five weeks of nivolumab. All patients relapsed after autologous stem cell transplantation, and brentuximab vedotin exposure varied. Profiled with immunoSEQ multiplex PCR; TCRdb holds only in-frame clones, not every one. The sample has tens of thousands of clones; around 90% are singletons. This receptor was identified in a human donor with classical Hodgkin lymphoma. Material: peripheral blood mononuclear cells (PBMCs), obtained before the fourth cycle of nivolumab.

The CDR3 DNA is TGTGCCTGGAGTTTGGATAGCAATCAGCCCCAGCATTTT. The encoded protein is CAWSLDSNQPQHF. V and J are TRBV30 and TRBJ1-5; no reliable D call. The V gene's germline CDR1 is GTSNPN and CDR2 SVGIG (reference sequence). This CDR3 contains 13 residues. The V end lost 2 bases, the J end lost 0 bases, and 5 bases lay between the germline ends.